This T cell receptor beta chain was retrieved from a study of cytomegalovirus exposure and HLA in healthy donors. Germline trimming cut 6 bases from V and 0 bases from J; bases unmatched to any gene: 4. Germline V gene lookup returns CDR1 SNHLY and CDR2 FYNNEI. The CDR3 is made up of 16 amino acids. Primers: 60 Vbeta forward and 13 Jbeta reverse. Sequencing used immunoSEQ multiplex PCR; TCRdb keeps in-frame clones, though not all of them. This table holds 150,000 to 250,000 clones, approximately 79% found once. The clonotype comes from a girl aged 10 to 17 in good health and CMV-seropositive. V and J are TRBV2 and TRBJ2-7, with TRBD2 matching 14 bases. Sequenced sample: PBMCs. Here the CDR3 reads CASRTGLAGASYEQYF. The CDR3 DNA reads TGTGCCAGCAGAACGGGACTAGCGGGGGCCTCCTACGAGCAGTACTTC.